One T cell receptor beta chain is described in this entry. The antigen is undetermined. The study ran its PCR with 60 Vbeta and 13 Jbeta primers. The repertoire was sequenced with immunoSEQ multiplex PCR; TCRdb's copy has only in-frame clones and lacks some. The sample records about 92,000 clones, 60% to 80% being singletons. The data were taken from a study of cytomegalovirus exposure and HLA in healthy donors. Whole-study findings and limits: From TCR beta sequences, most subjects' HLA-A and HLA-B alleles were reportedly predicted accurately. Under in vitro conditions, three CMV-associated chains were confirmed as specific for CMV antigens. In a later analysis, V- and J-gene trimming of beta chains associated with a DCLRE1C missense variant, replicated independently.

This CDR3 is 15 amino acids long. CDR1 is MNHEY, CDR2 SVGAGI, per germline. Trimming cost V 5 bases and J 4 bases; bases outside gene matches: 6. The sequence was obtained from a man aged 50 to 60 in good health and CMV-seropositive. The rearrangement joins TRBV6-5 to TRBJ2-1; TRBD2 matches 9 bases. The sample comprised PBMCs. The CDR3 reads CASSPRLAAYNEQFF. CDR3 DNA sequence: TGTGCCAGCAGTCCCCGACTAGCGGCTTACAATGAGCAGTTCTTC.